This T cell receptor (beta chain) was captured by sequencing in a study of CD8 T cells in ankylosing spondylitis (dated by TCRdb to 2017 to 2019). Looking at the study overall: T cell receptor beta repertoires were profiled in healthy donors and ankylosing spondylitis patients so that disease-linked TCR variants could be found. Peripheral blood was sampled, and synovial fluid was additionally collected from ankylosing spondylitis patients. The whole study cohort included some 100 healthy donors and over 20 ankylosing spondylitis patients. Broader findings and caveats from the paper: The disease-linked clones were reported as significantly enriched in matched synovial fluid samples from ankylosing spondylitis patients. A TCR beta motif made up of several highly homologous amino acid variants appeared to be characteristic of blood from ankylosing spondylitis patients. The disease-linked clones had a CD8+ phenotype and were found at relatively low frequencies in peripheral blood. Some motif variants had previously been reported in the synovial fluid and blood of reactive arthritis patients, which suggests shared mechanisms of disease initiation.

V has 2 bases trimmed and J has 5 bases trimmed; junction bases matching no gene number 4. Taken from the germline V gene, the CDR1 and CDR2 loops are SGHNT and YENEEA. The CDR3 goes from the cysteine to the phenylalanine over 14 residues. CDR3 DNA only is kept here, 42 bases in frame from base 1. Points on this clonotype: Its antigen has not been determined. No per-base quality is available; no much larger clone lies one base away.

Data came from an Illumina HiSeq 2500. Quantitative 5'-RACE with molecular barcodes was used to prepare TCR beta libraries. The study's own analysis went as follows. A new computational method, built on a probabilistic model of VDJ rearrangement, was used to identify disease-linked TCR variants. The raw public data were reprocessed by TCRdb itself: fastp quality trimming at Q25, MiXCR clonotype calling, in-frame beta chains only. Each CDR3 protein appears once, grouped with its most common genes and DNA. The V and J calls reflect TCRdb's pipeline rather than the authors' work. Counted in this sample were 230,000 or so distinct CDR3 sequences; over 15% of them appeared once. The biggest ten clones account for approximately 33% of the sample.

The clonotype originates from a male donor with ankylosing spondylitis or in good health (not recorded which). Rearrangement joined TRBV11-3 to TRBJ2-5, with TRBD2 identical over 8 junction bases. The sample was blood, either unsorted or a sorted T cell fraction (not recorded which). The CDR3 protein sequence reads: CASSLSTSAETQYF. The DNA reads TGTGCCAGCAGCTTATCGACTAGCGCGGAGACCCAGTACTTC.